Each of the 32 T cell receptor beta chains below was sequenced from the same sample in a study of T cells in narcolepsy. The table came from immunoSEQ multiplex PCR; TCRdb's copy has only in-frame clones and leaves some out. The sample includes 25,000 to 30,000 clones, about 90% of them seen just once. Sequenced material: memory (CD45RA-) CD4+ T cells from blood. The receptors stem from a human donor in good health.

This sequence joins TRBV4-1 and TRBJ2-5; TRBD1 is a possible D gene (5 bases). The CDR3 has 16 amino acids. Germline CDR1 reads MGHRA; CDR2 reads YSYEKL. V gave up 3 bases and J gave up 1 base, with 15 bases separating them. Written as DNA, the CDR3 is TGCGCCAGCAGCCAGATCCCTACAGGAGTCCAAGAGACCCAGTACTTC. Amino acid sequence: CASSQIPTGVQETQYF.

J is TRBJ1-3 and V is TRBV23-1; D is perhaps TRBD1 (6 bases). TRBV23-1 is an open reading frame whose function is uncertain. The CDR3 runs 15 residues. The V end was cut by 7 bases, the J end by 6 bases, with 19 bases between. Here the CDR3 reads CASTPGVQSLNTIYF. Here the CDR3 DNA reads TGCGCCAGCACCCCAGGGGTACAGTCCCTAAACACCATATATTTT.

This chain links TRBV7-2 with TRBJ2-5; D ambiguous. The length of the CDR3 is 14 residues. Germline CDR1 is SGHTA and CDR2 is FQGNSA. V was cut by 5 bases and J by 4 bases, with 14 bases left in between. The CDR3 DNA sequence: TGTGCCAGCAGCCTCCAGGTCCGGGTAGAGACCCAGTACTTC. It specifies CASSLQVRVETQYF.

The chain couples TRBV2 to TRBJ2-5; D is perhaps TRBD2 (5 bases). The V and J ends lost 6 bases and 5 bases respectively, with 19 bases between them. CDR1 is SNHLY and CDR2 is FYNNEI in the germline V gene. The CDR3 runs 15 residues. CDR3 sequence reads: CASSKDQNSGETQYF. CDR3 nucleotides: TGTGCCAGCAGCAAGGATCAAAACTCGGGGGAGACCCAGTACTTC.

The chain couples TRBV5-6 to TRBJ1-2; D unresolved. Germline CDR1 is SGHDT and CDR2 is YYEEEE. V was cut by 0 bases and J by 4 bases, with 7 bases left in between. The CDR3 loop spans 13 amino acids. The DNA of the CDR3 is TGTGCCAGCAGCTTGGGGGGTTCCTATGGCTACACCTTC. Translating gives CASSLGGSYGYTF.

This clone was counted once. This sequence joins TRBV28 and TRBJ1-5; 10 bases agree with TRBD1. J lost 2 bases, V lost 8 bases, and 6 bases had no gene match. Germline assignment: CDR1 MDHEN and CDR2 SYDVKM. This CDR3 has 15 residues. As DNA, the CDR3 is TGTGCCAGCCGGGTGGACAGGGGGGGCAATCAGCCCCAGCATTTT. Protein: CASRVDRGGNQPQHF. Full variable domain (outside the CDR3, taken from reference TRBV28 and TRBJ1-5): DVKVTQSSRYLVKRTGEKVFLECVQDMDHENMFWYRQDPGLGLRLIYFSYDVKMKEKGDIPEGYSVSREKKERFSLILESASTNQTSMYLCASRVDRGGNQPQHFGDGTRLSIL.

With regard to this clone: Germline is not matched at one junction end, which may reflect a read error. Within the sample, other DNA sequences also encode this same CDR3. This rearrangement joins TRBV7-9 to TRBJ2-7; 10 nucleotides align to TRBD2. Germline V lookup: CDR1 SEHNR, CDR2 FQNEAQ (reference sequence). The CDR3 extends over 18 amino acids. CDR3 region: CASSLVELAGRGSYEQYF. The CDR3 DNA is TGTGCTAGCAGCTTAGTCGAACTAGCGGGGAGGGGCTCCTACGAGCAGTACTTC. The entire variable domain, with the rest obtained from reference TRBV7-9 and TRBJ2-7, is as follows: DTGVSQNPRHKITKRGQNVTFRCDPISEHNRLYWYRQTLGQGPEFLTYFQNEAQLEKSRLLSDRFSAERPKGSFSTLEIQRTEQGDSAMYLCASSLVELAGRGSYEQYFGPGTRLTVT.

The chain employs TRBV2 and TRBJ2-7; D uncertain. This CDR3 has 15 residues. The germline gives CDR1 SNHLY, CDR2 FYNNEI. Trimming stripped 1 base from V and 0 bases from J, with 10 bases between. The CDR3 loop is CASSEVSASSYEQYF. The CDR3 nucleotides read TGTGCCAGCAGTGAAGTGTCAGCAAGCTCCTACGAGCAGTACTTC.

This clone came up a few times. The junction and the germline gene differ at one end; a read error may be behind it. The chain couples TRBV28 to TRBJ1-2; D gene uncertain. The CDR3 extends over 12 amino acids. Germline lookup yields CDR1 MDHEN and CDR2 SYDVKM. CDR3 loop: CASSFKNFALLF. The CDR3 region has the DNA TGTGCCAGCAGTTTCAAAAACTTCGCCCTACTCTTC.

The chain links TRBV2 to TRBJ1-2; D remains unclear. Germline CDR1 is SNHLY and CDR2 is FYNNEI. The CDR3 extends over 13 amino acids. The V end was cut by 7 bases, the J end by 7 bases, with 16 bases between. This CDR3 is CASTRTMDGGYTF. In DNA form, the CDR3 reads TGTGCCAGCACACGGACGATGGACGGTGGCTACACCTTC.

This chain links TRBV6-4 with TRBJ1-5; TRBD1 aligns across 8 bases. The trim removed 2 bases at V and 7 bases at J, leaving 7 bases unmatched. Per germline, CDR1 MRHNA and CDR2 SNTAGT. The CDR3 runs to 15 residues. CDR3 loop: CASSDPQGARQPQHF. The DNA of the CDR3 is TGTGCCAGCAGTGACCCTCAGGGGGCCAGGCAGCCCCAGCATTTT.

J is TRBJ2-5 and V is TRBV5-4; D is unclear. This CDR3 has 12 amino acids. CDR1 and CDR2 from the germline V gene are SGHNT and YYREEE (reference sequence). The V gene lost 2 bases and the J gene lost 2 bases, with 4 bases spanning the gap. CDR3 loop: CASSLPQETQYF. The CDR3 DNA sequence: TGTGCCAGCAGCTTACCTCAAGAGACCCAGTACTTC.

The chain is built from TRBV28 and TRBJ2-7; a weak D match, TRBD1 (7 bases). The length of the CDR3 is 15 residues. The germline V gene encodes CDR1 MDHEN and CDR2 SYDVKM. The V gene lost 5 bases and the J gene lost 3 bases, with 17 bases spanning the gap. CDR3 nucleotides: TGTGCCAGCAGTCCTAGGACAGGAGCGGGCTACGAGCAGTACTTC. Its translation: CASSPRTGAGYEQYF.

The V call is TRBV5-1, the J call TRBJ2-1, with D perhaps given as TRBD1 or TRBD2 (5 bases each). With 2 bases removed from V and 11 bases from J, the gap between germline ends came to 17 bases. The CDR3 spans 14 residues. The germline gives CDR1 SGHRS, CDR2 YFSETQ. The CDR3 DNA follows: TGCGCCAGCAGCTTAGGGGACCCGCAATCCCAGCAGTTCTTC. It specifies CASSLGDPQSQQFF.

The chain uses TRBV6-5 and TRBJ2-1; 7 bases match TRBD2. The CDR3 runs 14 residues. Germline CDR1 reads MNHEY; CDR2 reads SVGAGI. The trim removed 6 bases at V and 8 bases at J, leaving 10 bases unmatched. The CDR3 here is CASSHRTRFHEQFF. As DNA, the CDR3 is TGTGCCAGCAGCCACAGGACTAGATTTCATGAGCAGTTCTTC.

Only a few counts were recorded for this clone. The gene calls are TRBV19 and TRBJ1-1; D may be TRBD1 (5 bases). This CDR3 spans 15 amino acids. Germline CDR1 is LNHDA and CDR2 is SQIVND (reference sequence). V shed 5 bases and J shed 10 bases, with 23 bases lying between them. The CDR3 DNA reads as TGTGCCAGTAGTCCTCAAACCGGGACGAGAGATGGAGCTTTCTTT. It codes for CASSPQTGTRDGAFF. The full variable domain, with the rest looked up from reference TRBV19 and TRBJ1-1, is DGGITQSPKYLFRKEGQNVTLSCEQNLNHDAMYWYRQDPGQGLRLIYYSQIVNDFQKGDIAEGYSVSREKKESFPLTVTSAQKNPTAFYLCASSPQTGTRDGAFFGQGTRLTVV.

This chain connects TRBV7-2 to TRBJ1-6; D not resolved. CDR3 length: 12 amino acids. V was trimmed by 3 bases and J by 7 bases, leaving 4 bases between them. Per the germline V gene, CDR1 is SGHTA and CDR2 is FQGNSA. The CDR3 region is CASSFGNSPLHF. CDR3 DNA: TGTGCCAGCAGCTTCGGAAATTCACCCCTCCACTTT.

The chain uses TRBV19 and TRBJ2-2; 9 bases map to TRBD2. This CDR3 is 15 amino acids long. The trim removed 4 bases at V and 0 bases at J, leaving 0 bases unmatched. CDR1 and CDR2 (germline): LNHDA, SQIVND (reference sequence). The CDR3 region has the DNA TGTGCCAGTAGTAGGACTAGCGCGAACACCGGGGAGCTGTTTTTT. This gives the protein CASSRTSANTGELFF.

The V gene is TRBV27, the J gene TRBJ1-6, with a tentative D call TRBD1 (6 bases). The V end lost 3 bases, the J end lost 0 bases, and 12 bases lay between the germline ends. There are 17 residues in the CDR3. Germline-derived CDR1 and CDR2 are MNHEY and SMNVEV (reference sequence). The CDR3 nucleotides read TGTGCCAGCAGTTTTGGACAGTTAAGCTCCTATAATTCACCCCTCCACTTT. Translating gives CASSFGQLSSYNSPLHF.

The V call is TRBV28, the J call TRBJ2-6, with D unclear. Trimming stripped 7 bases from V and 1 base from J, with 5 bases between. This CDR3 comprises 13 residues. Looked up from germline, CDR1 is MDHEN and CDR2 is SYDVKM. The CDR3 loop reads CASIESGANVLTF. The CDR3 region has the DNA TGTGCCAGCATCGAGTCTGGGGCCAACGTCCTGACTTTC. Supplemented by reference TRBV28 and TRBJ2-6, the full variable domain reads DVKVTQSSRYLVKRTGEKVFLECVQDMDHENMFWYRQDPGLGLRLIYFSYDVKMKEKGDIPEGYSVSREKKERFSLILESASTNQTSMYLCASIESGANVLTFGAGSRLTVL.

The gene calls are TRBV5-1 and TRBJ2-7; D possibly corresponds to TRBD1 (6 bases). With 5 bases removed from V and 3 bases from J, the gap between germline ends came to 15 bases. This CDR3 is built from 14 residues. Germline loops: CDR1 SGHRS, CDR2 YFSETQ. CDR3 sequence (DNA): TGCGCCAGCAGGCGTAATCCGGACAGCTACGAGCAGTACTTC. It specifies CASRRNPDSYEQYF.

This clone was recorded only once. The J gene is TRBJ2-5, the V gene TRBV9; D possibly matches TRBD1 or TRBD2 (5 bases each). The end of the DNA fits TRBJ2-7 better, so the J call may be wrong. The germline V gene encodes CDR1 SGDLS and CDR2 YYNGEE. The CDR3 runs 15 residues. The chain's CDR3 is CASSVAGTPLYEQYF. The DNA of the CDR3 is TGTGCCAGCAGCGTAGCTGGGACCCCCCTTTACGAGCAGTACTTC.

The J gene is TRBJ2-3, the V gene TRBV27; the D is unclear. CDR3 length: 14 amino acids. Germline V gene lookup returns CDR1 MNHEY and CDR2 SMNVEV (reference sequence). The V end was cut by 4 bases, the J end by 5 bases, with 13 bases between. The CDR3 sequence: CASSSPAIQDTQYF. The CDR3 region has the DNA TGTGCCAGCAGTTCCCCAGCGATTCAAGATACGCAGTATTTT.

This clone has a single count. This chain joins TRBV7-2 and TRBJ2-1, with no clear D. This CDR3 is built from 12 residues. V dropped 1 base and J dropped 12 bases, with 10 bases sitting between them. The germline gives CDR1 SGHTA, CDR2 FQGNSA. Here the CDR3 reads CASSLGIAGQFF. The CDR3 DNA follows: TGTGCCAGCAGCTTAGGGATAGCTGGGCAGTTCTTC.

The V and J genes are TRBV6-6 and TRBJ1-4; D unclear. The CDR3 runs to 13 residues. CDR1 MNHNY and CDR2 SVGAGI come from the germline V gene (reference sequence). V was pared by 9 bases and J by 0 bases, with 8 bases between. The CDR3 is CASAGTTNEKLFF. The CDR3 nucleotides are TGTGCCAGTGCGGGGACAACTAATGAAAAACTGTTTTTT.

The chain links TRBV4-2 to TRBJ1-5; 10 nucleotides agree with TRBD1. The CDR3 spans 17 residues. The trim removed 1 base at V and 2 bases at J, leaving 5 bases unmatched. Germline CDR1 and CDR2: LGHNA and YNFKEQ. The CDR3 sequence is CASSQVWTGGGNQPQHF. The CDR3 nucleotides are TGTGCCAGCAGCCAAGTTTGGACAGGGGGAGGCAATCAGCCCCAGCATTTT.

A single count supports this clone. This chain joins TRBV19 and TRBJ1-2, with TRBD1 as a possible D gene (6 bases). The CDR3 covers 15 residues. V shed 5 bases and J shed 4 bases, with 17 bases lying between them. Germline values: CDR1 LNHDA, CDR2 SQIVND (reference sequence). The chain's CDR3 is CASSPGDRGFYGYTF. The DNA for the CDR3 is TGTGCCAGTAGTCCGGGCGATAGGGGGTTCTATGGCTACACCTTC.

The chain uses TRBV5-5 and TRBJ1-3; D ambiguous. The CDR3 contains 15 residues. The ends were cut back, 4 bases at V and 1 base at J, with 12 bases in the middle. CDR1 is SGHKS, CDR2 YYEKEE, per germline (reference sequence). The CDR3 bases are TGTGCCAGCAGCCAGAGAACAGAATCTGGAAACACCATATATTTT. This codes for CASSQRTESGNTIYF.

This clone was recorded once. The chain employs TRBV2 and TRBJ1-5, with D possibly being TRBD1 (6 bases). This CDR3 is built from 15 residues. Trimming removed 5 bases at V and 6 bases at J, with 17 bases between. Germline V lookup: CDR1 SNHLY, CDR2 FYNNEI. CDR3 sequence (DNA): TGTGCCAGCAGTCTACAGGGCCCCGGGGCTCAGCCCCAGCATTTT. As protein: CASSLQGPGAQPQHF.

The chain couples TRBV10-3 to TRBJ2-7; D gene unclear. V lost 0 bases and J lost 12, with 21 bases in between. CDR3 length: 15 amino acids. Germline lookup yields CDR1 ENHRY and CDR2 SYGVKD. The DNA for the CDR3 is TGTGCCATCAGTGAGTCCCAAGGGTCGCACGCTGGTTCGTACTTC. Translation gives CAISESQGSHAGSYF.

The chain combines TRBV7-3 with TRBJ1-1; D is perhaps TRBD1 (5 bases). The germline V gene has CDR1 SGHTA and CDR2 FQGTGA. The V gene lost 6 bases and the J gene lost 5 bases, with 19 bases spanning the gap. This CDR3 comprises 15 residues. CDR3 loop: CASRSPVGTQTEAFF. The CDR3, as DNA: TGTGCCAGCAGGTCTCCGGTTGGGACGCAGACTGAAGCTTTCTTT.

On this clone itself: The junction differs from germline at one of its ends, possibly a read error. Other nucleotide sequences in the sample specify the same CDR3. The gene calls are TRBV19 and TRBJ2-2; D unclear. The length of the CDR3 is 15 residues. The germline CDR1 and CDR2 sequences are LNHDA and SQIVND (reference sequence). In nucleotides, the CDR3 is TGTGCCAGCAGTATGAGCAGGACGAACACCGGGGAGCTGTTTTTT. This codes for CASSMSRTNTGELFF. The full variable domain, rest sourced from reference TRBV19 and TRBJ2-2, is DGGITQSPKYLFRKEGQNVTLSCEQNLNHDAMYWYRQDPGQGLRLIYYSQIVNDFQKGDIAEGYSVSREKKESFPLTVTSAQKNPTAFYLCASSMSRTNTGELFFGEGSRLTVL.